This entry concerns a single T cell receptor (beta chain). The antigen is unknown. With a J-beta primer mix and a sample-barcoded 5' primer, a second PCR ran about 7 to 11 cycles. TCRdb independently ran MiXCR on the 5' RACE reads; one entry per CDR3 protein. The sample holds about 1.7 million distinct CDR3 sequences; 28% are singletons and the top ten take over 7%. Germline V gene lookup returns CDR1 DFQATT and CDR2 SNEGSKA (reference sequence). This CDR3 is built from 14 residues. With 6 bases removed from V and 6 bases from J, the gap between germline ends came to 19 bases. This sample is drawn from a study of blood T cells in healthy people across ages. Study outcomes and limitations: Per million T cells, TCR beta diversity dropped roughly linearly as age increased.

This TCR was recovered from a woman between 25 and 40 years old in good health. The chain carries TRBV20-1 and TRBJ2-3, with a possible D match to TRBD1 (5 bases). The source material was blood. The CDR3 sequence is CSADKGYLVDTQYF. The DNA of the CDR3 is TGCAGTGCCGATAAGGGGTACCTCGTGGATACGCAGTATTTT.